The rows below give T cell receptor beta chains drawn from one sample of a study of OX40 agonist ivuxolimab in advanced cancers. Some clones are missing from TCRdb's copy, which holds only in-frame ones; the method was immunoSEQ multiplex PCR. Among roughly 56,000 clones listed, roughly 88% were seen once. The sample consisted of CD4+ or CD8+ T cells sorted from blood, taken in a trial of the OX40 agonist ivuxolimab. These receptors were collected from an adult with an advanced solid tumor such as melanoma, head and neck, liver or kidney cancer. CDR3s include the opening cysteine and the closing phenylalanine or tryptophan. The D gene is left open where the match is weak.

d_gene: NA; j_gene: TRBJ2-3; v_gene: TRBV28; CDR3aa: CASSSWRENTDTQYF
d_gene: TRBD2; j_gene: TRBJ2-1; v_gene: TRBV7-2; CDR3aa: CASSSASGGYNEQFF
d_gene: NA; j_gene: TRBJ1-2; v_gene: TRBV7-9; CDR3aa: CASSLDPNTNFWGYTF
d_gene: NA; j_gene: TRBJ2-7; v_gene: TRBV28; CDR3aa: CASSRDGEQYF
d_gene: NA; j_gene: TRBJ1-2; v_gene: TRBV7-2; CDR3aa: CASSFQYYGYTF
d_gene: NA; j_gene: TRBJ1-2; v_gene: TRBV6-5; CDR3aa: CASSYSTMVGYTF
d_gene: NA; j_gene: TRBJ2-1; v_gene: TRBV27; CDR3aa: CASSFSRDPFNEQFF
d_gene: NA; j_gene: TRBJ1-1; v_gene: TRBV6-6; CDR3aa: CASSSQGDIGTEAFF
d_gene: TRBD1; j_gene: TRBJ2-7; v_gene: TRBV5-4; CDR3aa: CASSSGQGRPYEQYF
d_gene: NA; j_gene: TRBJ1-2; v_gene: TRBV5-4; CDR3aa: CASSLGLGSGYTF
d_gene: NA; j_gene: TRBJ2-3; v_gene: TRBV7-9; CDR3aa: CASSLRRKEVTDTQYF
d_gene: NA; j_gene: TRBJ1-3; v_gene: TRBV18; CDR3aa: CASSTNTDSGNTIYF
d_gene: NA; j_gene: TRBJ2-5; v_gene: TRBV10-1; CDR3aa: CASSESGSGGTETQYF
d_gene: TRBD1; j_gene: TRBJ1-2; v_gene: TRBV7-4; CDR3aa: CASSRLAQGVHGYTF
d_gene: TRBD2; j_gene: TRBJ2-5; v_gene: TRBV25-1; CDR3aa: CASSEWGLAFQETQYF
d_gene: NA; j_gene: TRBJ1-2; v_gene: TRBV6-5; CDR3aa: CASSFGDLINGYTF
d_gene: TRBD1; j_gene: TRBJ2-7; v_gene: TRBV19; CDR3aa: CASRTGTGGSYEQYF
d_gene: TRBD1; j_gene: TRBJ1-6; v_gene: TRBV18; CDR3aa: CASSSRDRGSSPLHF
d_gene: NA; j_gene: TRBJ1-2; v_gene: TRBV11-2; CDR3aa: CASSLEDSDGYTF
d_gene: NA; j_gene: TRBJ2-7; v_gene: TRBV2; CDR3aa: CASSEGGSIRSYEQYF
d_gene: NA; j_gene: TRBJ2-7; v_gene: TRBV7-7; CDR3aa: CASSLAQGWEQYF
d_gene: TRBD1; j_gene: TRBJ1-2; v_gene: TRBV5-5; CDR3aa: CASSLAPSAGGEYGYTF
d_gene: NA; j_gene: TRBJ2-5; v_gene: TRBV30; CDR3aa: CAWNRFRETQYF
d_gene: NA; j_gene: TRBJ1-5; v_gene: TRBV11-3; CDR3aa: CASSKGGNQPQHF
d_gene: NA; j_gene: TRBJ1-3; v_gene: TRBV10-3; CDR3aa: CAIRGTSDTIYF
d_gene: NA; j_gene: TRBJ2-2; v_gene: TRBV4-3; CDR3aa: CASSHAENTGELFF
d_gene: TRBD1; j_gene: TRBJ1-2; v_gene: TRBV7-9; CDR3aa: CASSSADRAHYGYTF
d_gene: NA; j_gene: TRBJ1-2; v_gene: TRBV28; CDR3aa: CASSGGLEGYTF
d_gene: NA; j_gene: TRBJ1-1; v_gene: TRBV18; CDR3aa: CASSPVNLNTEAFF
d_gene: NA; j_gene: TRBJ2-4; v_gene: TRBV10-3; CDR3aa: CAISEGQGKINIQYF
d_gene: NA; j_gene: TRBJ2-5; v_gene: TRBV11-2; CDR3aa: CASSLDLGQTQYF
d_gene: NA; j_gene: TRBJ2-1; v_gene: TRBV7-6; CDR3aa: CASSVGGTGSISYNEQFF
d_gene: TRBD1; j_gene: TRBJ1-2; v_gene: TRBV30; CDR3aa: CAWSLQGNYGYTF
d_gene: NA; j_gene: TRBJ2-7; v_gene: TRBV6-5; CDR3aa: CASSPQWGSYEQYF
d_gene: NA; j_gene: TRBJ1-3; v_gene: TRBV13; CDR3aa: CASSSPGSGNTIYF
d_gene: TRBD1; j_gene: TRBJ1-1; v_gene: TRBV5-6; CDR3aa: CASTAVSGGFTEAFF
d_gene: NA; j_gene: TRBJ2-7; v_gene: TRBV19; CDR3aa: CASSIPRYPGAEHEQYF
d_gene: NA; j_gene: TRBJ1-6; v_gene: TRBV19; CDR3aa: CASSPRPGGNSPLHF
d_gene: NA; j_gene: TRBJ2-5; v_gene: TRBV19; CDR3aa: CASSSGSTGPGETQYF
d_gene: TRBD2; j_gene: TRBJ2-1; v_gene: TRBV4-2; CDR3aa: CASSLGLAADNEQFF
d_gene: NA; j_gene: TRBJ2-2; v_gene: TRBV9; CDR3aa: CASSVEKTDTGELFF
d_gene: NA; j_gene: TRBJ2-3; v_gene: TRBV29-1; CDR3aa: CSVGRGTGTTDTQYF
d_gene: NA; j_gene: TRBJ1-1; v_gene: TRBV30; CDR3aa: CAWTPSRIRAPEMASRVNTEAFF
d_gene: TRBD1; j_gene: TRBJ2-3; v_gene: TRBV6-5; CDR3aa: CASRPRQGSTDTQYF
d_gene: NA; j_gene: TRBJ1-6; v_gene: TRBV11-3; CDR3aa: CASSLDQGGSSYNSPLHF
d_gene: NA; j_gene: TRBJ2-7; v_gene: TRBV7-9; CDR3aa: CASSLGQAAQYF
d_gene: TRBD1; j_gene: TRBJ2-1; v_gene: TRBV7-7; CDR3aa: CASSFRDSSYNEQFF
d_gene: TRBD2; j_gene: TRBJ2-4; v_gene: TRBV18; CDR3aa: CASSIVGGGRNIQYF
d_gene: TRBD1; j_gene: TRBJ1-1; v_gene: TRBV7-2; CDR3aa: CASRLGTAWGDMNTEAFF
d_gene: NA; j_gene: TRBJ2-2; v_gene: TRBV6-1; CDR3aa: CASSDSGLSNTGELFF
d_gene: TRBD1; j_gene: TRBJ2-4; v_gene: TRBV11-2; CDR3aa: CASSPRTGQNIQYF
d_gene: NA; j_gene: TRBJ1-2; v_gene: TRBV6-5; CDR3aa: CASSYSEGSYGYTF
d_gene: NA; j_gene: TRBJ1-5; v_gene: TRBV7-2; CDR3aa: CASSTTGSQPQHF